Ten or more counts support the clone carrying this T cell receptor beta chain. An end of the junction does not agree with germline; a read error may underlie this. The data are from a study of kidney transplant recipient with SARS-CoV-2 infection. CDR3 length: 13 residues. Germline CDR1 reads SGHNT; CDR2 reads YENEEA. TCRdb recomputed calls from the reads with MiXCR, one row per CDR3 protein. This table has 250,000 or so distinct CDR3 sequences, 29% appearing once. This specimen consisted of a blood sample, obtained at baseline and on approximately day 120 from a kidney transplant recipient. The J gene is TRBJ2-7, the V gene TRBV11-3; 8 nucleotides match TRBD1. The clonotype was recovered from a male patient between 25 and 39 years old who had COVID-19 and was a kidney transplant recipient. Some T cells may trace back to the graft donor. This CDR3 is CASSPQGQALKDF. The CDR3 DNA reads TGTGCCAGCAGCCCCCAGGGACAGGCTCTTAAGGACTTC.